This T cell receptor beta chain appears in the sequencing data of a study of T cells in women clearing cervical HPV infection. The length of the CDR3 is 15 residues. Germline V CDR1 and CDR2: MNHNS, SASEGT. Trimming removed 1 base at V and 1 base at J, with 9 bases between. On this clone: Sequencing ends 3 residues short of the CDR3 end; the germline J gene provides the rest.

Profiled with immunoSEQ multiplex PCR; TCRdb holds only in-frame clones, not every one. Recorded for this sample: approximately 32,000 clones. This clonotype was sampled from a woman aged 18-69 years with a cervical HPV16 infection that either progressed to CIN3+ or cleared (not recorded which). The chain employs TRBV6-1 and TRBJ2-3, with D possibly being TRBD2 (6 bases). The sequencing input was blood buffy coat. The sequenced part of the CDR3 DNA is TGTGCCAGCAGTGAAGAGGGACTGGGCACAGATACG. Protein sequence: CASSEEGLGTDT. The whole CDR3 sequence is CASSEEGLGTDTQYF.